A single sample is the source of the 26 T cell receptor beta chains below, sequenced in a study of blood T cell repertoires in COVID-19. Produced via immunoSEQ multiplex PCR; TCRdb's table is partial and in-frame only. The sample holds about 170,000 clones; around four fifths are singletons and the top ten take roughly 18%. Sequenced sample: peripheral blood. The receptors were gathered from a woman between 65 and 79 years old who had recovered from COVID-19.

This chain joins TRBV27 and TRBJ2-3; D gene uncertain. Per the germline V gene, CDR1 is MNHEY and CDR2 is SMNVEV (reference sequence). The CDR3 loop spans 17 amino acids. The V end lost 6 bases, the J end lost 0 bases, and 19 bases lay between the germline ends. The DNA of the CDR3 is TGTGCCAGCAGCCCCCACCTAACCCTGACTAGCACAGATACGCAGTATTTT. Translating it yields CASSPHLTLTSTDTQYF.

J is TRBJ2-7 and V is TRBV5-4; D perhaps matches TRBD1 (5 bases). The V end lost 1 base, the J end lost 4 bases, and 12 bases lay between the germline ends. The CDR3 spans 14 residues. From germline, CDR1 is SGHNT and CDR2 YYREEE (reference sequence). In nucleotides, the CDR3 is TGTGCCAGCAGCTTGTTCAGGGAACCATACGAGCAGTACTTC. Translating gives CASSLFREPYEQYF.

This chain links TRBV4-1 with TRBJ2-3; 8 positions agree with TRBD2. The junction had 3 bases not matched to a gene; V was cut back by 0 bases and J by 1 base. The CDR3 extends over 16 amino acids. CDR1 and CDR2 (germline): MGHRA, YSYEKL. Here the CDR3 DNA reads TGCGCCAGCAGCCAAGAACCAGCGGGGGGCACAGATACGCAGTATTTT. Protein sequence: CASSQEPAGGTDTQYF.

The chain uses TRBV7-9 and TRBJ2-3; TRBD2 matches at 14 bases. J was trimmed by 4 bases and V by 5 bases; bases with no gene match: 14. Per germline, CDR1 SEHNR and CDR2 FQNEAQ (reference sequence). The CDR3 is 19 residues long. Written as DNA, the CDR3 is TGTGCCAGCAGCCCCCGGACTAGCGGGGGGACCAGGGTGGCAGATACGCAGTATTTT. Protein: CASSPRTSGGTRVADTQYF.

With respect to this clone: A read error may account for a junction end that differs from germline. This sequence joins TRBV19 and TRBJ2-4; D is perhaps TRBD2 (6 bases). Germline V lookup: CDR1 LNHDA, CDR2 SQIVND (reference sequence). The CDR3 contains 15 residues. The CDR3 DNA reads as TGTGCCAGTAGTGCCGCCGGGGGAAGAGCGGCTTCAGGGACCTTC. Protein: CASSAAGGRAASGTF.

The rearrangement links TRBV9 to TRBJ2-7; 8 bases are shared with TRBD1. CDR1 and CDR2 (germline): SGDLS, YYNGEE. The CDR3 runs to 14 residues. The J segment lost 2 bases and the V segment lost 3 bases, leaving 4 bases of the junction unmatched. The CDR3 here is CASSAGQGPYEQYF. The DNA of the CDR3 is TGTGCCAGCAGCGCCGGACAGGGCCCCTACGAGCAGTACTTC.

The chain couples TRBV7-2 to TRBJ2-7; the D gene is possibly TRBD2 (7 bases). The CDR3 runs to 14 residues. Germline V gene data show CDR1 as SGHTA and CDR2 as FQGNSA. V gave up 3 bases and J gave up 6 bases, with 15 bases separating them. The CDR3 is CASSFGGGISEQYF. The CDR3 coding sequence is TGTGCCAGCAGCTTCGGCGGGGGCATATCCGAGCAGTACTTC.

The V and J genes are TRBV7-6 and TRBJ1-3, with TRBD1 matching 7 bases. The V gene's germline CDR1 is SGHVS and CDR2 FNYEAQ. J lost 2 bases, V lost 0 bases, and 4 bases had no gene match. This CDR3 has 16 amino acids. The CDR3 sequence: CASSLATGIAGNTIYF. For the CDR3, the DNA is TGTGCCAGCAGCTTAGCGACAGGGATAGCTGGAAACACCATATATTTT.

The chain employs TRBV10-3 and TRBJ2-2, with D tentatively TRBD2 (5 bases). Germline V lookup: CDR1 ENHRY, CDR2 SYGVKD. The CDR3 is 15 residues long. The V gene lost 6 bases and the J gene lost 5 bases, with 16 bases spanning the gap. The CDR3 loop is CAISPLAGGTGELFF. DNA of the CDR3: TGTGCCATCAGCCCCCTTGCGGGTGGTACCGGGGAGCTGTTTTTT.

The chain is built from TRBV3-1 (or the pseudogene TRBV3-2) and TRBJ1-4; a weak D match, TRBD1 (5 bases). Trimming removed 11 bases from V and 8 bases from J, with 15 bases in between. The CDR3 consists of 12 residues. Germline V gene data show CDR1 as LGHDT and CDR2 as YNNKEL (reference sequence). The CDR3 reads CACGGGEEKLFF. CDR3 in DNA: TGTGCCTGCGGGGGGGGAGAGGAAAAACTGTTTTTT.

The chain is built from TRBV4-3 and TRBJ2-3, with TRBD1 as a possible D gene (5 bases). Trimming stripped 1 base from V and 0 bases from J, with 11 bases between. Germline assignment: CDR1 LGHNA and CDR2 YSLEER. The CDR3 sequence is 16 residues long. The CDR3 DNA follows: TGCGCCAGCAGCCAAGGGGCGGCAGGGAGCACAGATACGCAGTATTTT. Translation: CASSQGAAGSTDTQYF.

The chain couples TRBV3-1 (or the pseudogene TRBV3-2) to TRBJ2-7, with D hard to call. The CDR3 sequence is 12 residues long. Trimming took off 1 base at V and 7 bases at J, with 8 bases between the two ends. The germline V gene encodes CDR1 LGHDT and CDR2 YNNKEL (reference sequence). The CDR3 loop reads CASSQASREQYF. The CDR3 nucleotides are TGTGCCAGCAGCCAAGCTTCCCGGGAGCAGTACTTC.

V usage is TRBV11-2 and J usage is TRBJ2-2; 12 bases map to TRBD2. The CDR3 totals 16 residues. Per germline, CDR1 SGHAT and CDR2 FQNNGV. V trimming: 1 base; J trimming: 9 bases; junction bases outside the gene matches: 6. The CDR3 sequence is CASSLGLAGGQRELFF. In DNA, the CDR3 is TGTGCCAGCAGCTTAGGGCTAGCGGGGGGGCAGAGGGAGCTGTTTTTT.

The chain carries TRBV7-2 and TRBJ2-3; 9 bases match TRBD2. Losses at the gene ends were 5 bases for V and 6 bases for J; bases not matched to a gene: 6. This CDR3 is 14 amino acids long. The germline V gene has CDR1 SGHTA and CDR2 FQGNSA. The CDR3 loop is CASSRGTSSDTQYF. CDR3 in DNA: TGTGCCAGCAGCCGCGGGACTAGCTCGGATACGCAGTATTTT.

The genes are TRBV4-1 and TRBJ1-1, with 8 nucleotides matching TRBD1. The CDR3 consists of 15 residues. V shed 4 bases, J shed 4 bases, and the junction held 8 bases outside the gene matches. Germline assignment: CDR1 MGHRA and CDR2 YSYEKL. This CDR3 reads CASSPTTGVVTEAFF. CDR3 DNA: TGCGCCAGCAGCCCAACGACAGGGGTTGTCACTGAAGCTTTCTTT.

On this clone itself: Other DNA sequences in the same sample also yield this CDR3. This chain uses TRBV6-2 or TRBV6-3 with TRBJ2-3; D is perhaps TRBD2 (6 bases). This CDR3 contains 16 residues. Trimming removed 2 bases from V and 0 bases from J, with 12 bases in between. CDR1 and CDR2 (germline): MNHEY, SVGEGT. CDR3 coding DNA: TGTGCCAGCAGTTACGGTGGCGGGGTTAGCACAGATACGCAGTATTTT. Its translation: CASSYGGGVSTDTQYF.

V usage is TRBV5-1 and J usage is TRBJ2-1; 12 bases line up with TRBD2. J gave up 0 bases and V 1 base, and 5 bases lay outside the gene matches. CDR1 is SGHRS, CDR2 YFSETQ, per germline. The CDR3 loop spans 18 amino acids. CDR3 region: CASSLRTSGKSSYNEQFF. The CDR3 region has the DNA TGCGCCAGCAGCTTGAGGACTAGCGGGAAGAGCTCCTACAATGAGCAGTTCTTC.

J is TRBJ2-7 and V is TRBV18; 7 nucleotides match TRBD1. CDR3 length: 13 residues. J was trimmed by 2 bases and V by 6 bases; bases with no gene match: 4. Germline CDR1 KGHSH, CDR2 LQKENI. CDR3 nucleotide sequence: TGTGCCAGCTCTCAGACAGGGACCTACGAGCAGTACTTC. Its protein is CASSQTGTYEQYF.

V gene TRBV6-5 combines with J gene TRBJ2-5, with D maybe TRBD2 (6 bases). With 0 bases removed from V and 5 bases from J, the gap between germline ends came to 13 bases. In germline, CDR1 is MNHEY, CDR2 SVGAGI. The CDR3 has 15 residues. CDR3 region: CASSYSPAGWETQYF. The CDR3 bases are TGTGCCAGCAGTTACTCCCCCGCGGGGTGGGAGACCCAGTACTTC.

The chain employs TRBV30 and TRBJ2-2, with 7 bases fitting TRBD1. This CDR3 has 15 amino acids. V dropped 2 bases and J dropped 3; count of bases not matched to a gene: 6. Germline V gives CDR1 GTSNPN, CDR2 SVGIG (reference sequence). For the CDR3, the DNA is TGTGCCTGGAGTAGGGGGCCTAGTGACACCGGGGAGCTGTTTTTT. This translates into CAWSRGPSDTGELFF. The full variable domain, in which reference TRBV30 and TRBJ2-2 provide the parts outside the CDR3, is SQTIHQWPATLVQPVGSPLSLECTVEGTSNPNLYWYRQAAGRGLQLLFYSVGIGQISSEVPQNLSASRPQDRQFILSSKKLLLSDSGFYLCAWSRGPSDTGELFFGEGSRLTVL.

The chain links TRBV18 to TRBJ2-6; TRBD1 aligns across 9 bases. CDR1 is KGHSH and CDR2 is LQKENI in the germline V gene. CDR3 length: 17 residues. V gave up 3 bases and J gave up 4 bases; unmatched junction bases: 7. The CDR3 region is CASSPGTGWTGANVLTF. In DNA, the CDR3 is TGTGCCAGCTCACCTGGGACAGGGTGGACCGGGGCCAACGTCCTGACTTTC.

The rearrangement links TRBV6-5 to TRBJ2-1; 8 bases agree with TRBD2. Germline CDR1 and CDR2: MNHEY and SVGAGI. The J segment lost 9 bases and the V segment lost 6 bases, leaving 10 bases of the junction unmatched. CDR3 length: 14 residues. The CDR3 region has the DNA TGTGCCAGCAGGGGCGCGGGGGGCCCCCCTGAGCAGTTCTTC. Encoded protein: CASRGAGGPPEQFF.

The chain joins TRBV6-5 to TRBJ2-5, with D possibly matching TRBD1 (5 bases). The CDR3 runs to 15 residues. V was cut by 5 bases and J by 0 bases, with 13 bases left in between. Germline V gene sequence: CDR1 MNHEY, CDR2 SVGAGI. CDR3 DNA sequence: TGTGCCAGCAGTCCCGCCAACAGGAACCAAGAGACCCAGTACTTC. Translation: CASSPANRNQETQYF.

The J gene is TRBJ2-7, the V gene TRBV27, with TRBD1 as a possible D gene (6 bases). The CDR3 spans 13 residues. Germline-derived CDR1 and CDR2 are MNHEY and SMNVEV (reference sequence). Between the trimmed V and J ends, which lost 3 bases and 6 bases, there was a span of 12 bases. The CDR3 here is CASSLGQGFEQYF. In nucleotides, the CDR3 is TGTGCCAGCAGTTTGGGGCAGGGGTTCGAGCAGTACTTC.

The chain combines TRBV24-1 with TRBJ2-3; TRBD2 matches at 9 bases. V lost 7 bases, J lost 2 bases, and 12 bases stayed unmatched. The germline V gene has CDR1 KGHDR and CDR2 SFDVKD. The CDR3 is 17 residues long. The CDR3: CATRGGSGSPSTDTQYF. The CDR3, as DNA: TGTGCCACCAGGGGTGGTAGCGGGAGCCCCTCCACAGATACGCAGTATTTT.

The V gene is TRBV7-2, the J gene TRBJ2-2; 15 bases are a match to TRBD2. V lost 5 bases, J lost 7 bases, and 8 bases stayed unmatched. This CDR3 spans 17 amino acids. In germline, CDR1 is SGHTA, CDR2 FQGNSA. The CDR3 here is CASSPPGLAGGGGELFF. The CDR3 DNA reads TGTGCCAGCAGCCCACCGGGACTAGCGGGAGGAGGCGGGGAGCTGTTTTTT.